Here is one T cell receptor beta chain with its context. Its antigen is currently unknown. This entry belongs to a study of cytomegalovirus exposure and HLA in healthy donors. Study-wide points: The study reported that TCR beta sequences accurately predicted HLA-A and HLA-B alleles in most subjects.

Use of 60 Vbeta and 13 Jbeta primers characterized the PCR. The protocol was immunoSEQ multiplex PCR, while the TCRdb copy is restricted to in-frame clones and leaves out a portion. The table lists approximately 76,000 clones. With V trimmed by 0 bases and J by 7 bases, 7 bases remained unmatched. Germline values: CDR1 SGHRS, CDR2 YFSETQ. This CDR3 comprises 15 residues. Material for sequencing was PBMCs. This chain links TRBV5-1 with TRBJ1-5, with 7 bases matching TRBD1. The receptor was derived from a man between 18 and 29 years old in good health and CMV-seropositive. CDR3 loop: CASSLGGDSHQPQHF. CDR3 bases: TGCGCCAGCAGCTTGGGTGGGGACAGTCACCAGCCCCAGCATTTT.